These 9 T cell receptor beta chains originate from one sample sequenced in a study of blood T cell repertoires in COVID-19. The protocol was immunoSEQ multiplex PCR, while the TCRdb copy is restricted to in-frame clones and leaves out a portion. This sample yields approximately 27,000 clones, of which roughly 94% are seen a single time; 4% belongs to the top ten. Sequencing used peripheral blood. These receptors were collected from a human donor with active COVID-19. The donor label of this sample is uncertain.

The J gene is TRBJ1-1, the V gene TRBV5-4; no definite D call. Germline CDR1 reads SGHNT; CDR2 reads YYREEE (reference sequence). The CDR3 is made up of 14 amino acids. Trimming left V 1 base short and J 2 bases short, with 9 bases between. The CDR3: CASSLIALNTEAFF. CDR3 nucleotides: TGTGCCAGCAGCTTGATCGCCCTAAACACTGAAGCTTTCTTT.

The J gene is TRBJ2-1, the V gene TRBV29-1; 7 bases line up with TRBD2. CDR1 SQVTM and CDR2 ANQGSEA come from the germline V gene. CDR3 length equals 12 residues. The V and J ends lost 3 bases and 8 bases, in that order; junction bases with no gene match: 4. CDR3 DNA sequence: TGCAGCGTTGAGGCGGGAGTCTATGAGCAGTTCTTC. Its protein is CSVEAGVYEQFF.

The J gene is TRBJ1-6, the V gene TRBV7-2; 8 nucleotides match TRBD1. V shed 0 bases, J shed 13 bases, and the junction held 11 bases outside the gene matches. The CDR3 runs 16 residues. Per germline, CDR1 SGHTA and CDR2 FQGNSA. DNA for the CDR3: TGTGCCAGCAGCTTAGCGGGCACAGGGGGGCGTTCTCCCCTCCACTTT. Amino acids: CASSLAGTGGRSPLHF.

This chain uses TRBV14 with TRBJ1-6; D is unresolved. V was cut by 6 bases and J by 8 bases, with 11 bases left in between. Germline lookup yields CDR1 SGHDN and CDR2 FVKESK. CDR3 size: 13 residues. This CDR3 is CASSRTRDSPLHF. The CDR3, as DNA: TGTGCCAGCAGTCGAACACGTGATTCACCCCTCCACTTT.

This rearrangement joins TRBV7-8 to TRBJ2-7, with TRBD2 identical over 12 bases. Germline values: CDR1 SGHVS, CDR2 FQNEAQ. V was pared by 5 bases and J by 2 bases, with 4 bases of the junction left unmatched. The CDR3 runs to 15 residues. The CDR3 loop reads CASSPLAGGTYEQYF. The CDR3 region has the DNA TGTGCCAGCAGCCCACTAGCGGGAGGAACCTACGAGCAGTACTTC. The variable domain in full, with the rest retrieved from reference TRBV7-8 and TRBJ2-7, is GAGVSQSPRYKVAKRGQDVALRCDPISGHVSLFWYQQALGQGPEFLTYFQNEAQLDKSGLPSDRFFAERPEGSVSTLKIQRTQQEDSAVYLCASSPLAGGTYEQYFGPGTRLTVT.

The V and J genes are TRBV18 and TRBJ2-5; perhaps TRBD2 as D (6 bases). The ends were cut back, 6 bases at V and 1 base at J, with 9 bases in the middle. The germline V gene has CDR1 KGHSH and CDR2 LQKENI. This CDR3 spans 13 amino acids. DNA for the CDR3: TGTGCCAGCTCCCTCGGGAGCCAAGAGACCCAGTACTTC. This codes for CASSLGSQETQYF.

This sequence joins TRBV11-2 and TRBJ2-2; a weak D match, TRBD1 (6 bases). Germline V gene data show CDR1 as SGHAT and CDR2 as FQNNGV. V lost 3 bases and J 5 bases, leaving 13 bases between the germline ends. The CDR3 length is 15 residues. The CDR3 loop reads CASSFRVQGTGELFF. For the CDR3, the DNA is TGTGCCAGCAGCTTCCGGGTCCAGGGGACCGGGGAGCTGTTTTTT.

The chain joins TRBV9 to TRBJ2-1; D not resolved. The CDR3 is made up of 15 amino acids. CDR1 and CDR2 (germline): SGDLS, YYNGEE. V shed 4 bases and J shed 1 base, with 12 bases lying between them. Here the CDR3 DNA reads TGTGCCAGCAGCATTCTTAGTGCTTCCTACAATGAGCAGTTCTTC. Protein product: CASSILSASYNEQFF.

For the CDR3, the DNA is TGTGCCAGCAGTTACTCCCCCGGGACAGGGGTGTACAATGAGCAGTTCTTC. Protein sequence: CASSYSPGTGVYNEQFF. The chain combines TRBV6-2 or TRBV6-3 with TRBJ2-1, with TRBD1 identical over 10 bases. The CDR3 is made up of 17 amino acids. In germline, CDR1 is MNHEY, CDR2 SVGEGT. Trimming removed 0 bases from V and 4 bases from J; junction bases left unmatched: 6.